A selection of T cell receptor beta chains follows, all from one sample in a study of blood T cell repertoires in COVID-19. TCRdb's table, derived via immunoSEQ multiplex PCR, lists solely in-frame clones and lacks some. This table has under 200,000 clones, 80% appearing once. Sequenced material: peripheral blood. These receptors came from a man in his 70s with active or convalescent COVID-19. The conserved cysteine and the conserved F or W are not part of the CDR3 here. The order of the fields is J gene, V gene, CDR3 protein.

J gene: TRBJ1-1; V gene: TRBV30; CDR3 protein: AWSSFDSLNTEAF
J gene: TRBJ1-5; V gene: TRBV5-4; CDR3 protein: ASSSAVNQPQH
J gene: TRBJ1-5; V gene: TRBV30; CDR3 protein: AWTQGAGQPQH
J gene: TRBJ1-1; V gene: TRBV5-1; CDR3 protein: ASSLGTGANTEAF
J gene: TRBJ2-1; V gene: TRBV30; CDR3 protein: AWSERQDYNEQF
J gene: TRBJ2-7; V gene: TRBV4-2; CDR3 protein: ASSREQGREQY
J gene: TRBJ2-2; V gene: TRBV6-5; CDR3 protein: ASRQGPNTGELF
J gene: TRBJ1-5; V gene: TRBV7-2; CDR3 protein: ASSPRRGTGFQPQH
J gene: TRBJ1-1; V gene: TRBV29-1; CDR3 protein: SVIRDNSNTEAF
J gene: TRBJ2-3; V gene: TRBV18; CDR3 protein: ASSLSGQGGTDTQY
J gene: TRBJ1-6; V gene: TRBV19; CDR3 protein: ASSIRDSNSPLH
J gene: TRBJ2-5; V gene: TRBV5-1; CDR3 protein: ASSYDRETQY
J gene: TRBJ1-1; V gene: TRBV7-2; CDR3 protein: ASSFRQGASTEAF
J gene: TRBJ1-1; V gene: TRBV10-1; CDR3 protein: ASSANSGVPTEAF
J gene: TRBJ1-4; V gene: TRBV29-1; CDR3 protein: SVSGGAGEKLF
J gene: TRBJ2-3; V gene: TRBV7-9; CDR3 protein: ASSLRGLQY
J gene: TRBJ2-3; V gene: TRBV11-2; CDR3 protein: ASSSGPGLGADTQY
J gene: TRBJ1-2; V gene: TRBV19; CDR3 protein: ASTPRQGGDNYGYT
J gene: TRBJ2-3; V gene: TRBV7-3; CDR3 protein: ASSLIGGPTDTQY
J gene: TRBJ1-3; V gene: TRBV4-2; CDR3 protein: ASSLGTGRGNTIY
J gene: TRBJ1-2; V gene: TRBV19; CDR3 protein: ASSITGTANGYGYT
J gene: TRBJ1-1; V gene: TRBV6-1; CDR3 protein: ASSEREAGSHTEAF
J gene: TRBJ2-7; V gene: TRBV24-1; CDR3 protein: ATRARDRSLDEQY
J gene: TRBJ2-7; V gene: TRBV11-2; CDR3 protein: ASSLGPGTSGGYEQY
J gene: TRBJ2-2; V gene: TRBV6-5; CDR3 protein: ASSSSGRASGELF
J gene: TRBJ1-1; V gene: TRBV30; CDR3 protein: AWKRDRVGDTEAF
J gene: TRBJ1-2; V gene: TRBV18; CDR3 protein: ASSPEEGNYGYT
J gene: TRBJ1-5; V gene: TRBV5-8; CDR3 protein: ASSRHPPYNQPQH
J gene: TRBJ2-7; V gene: TRBV6-5; CDR3 protein: ASSLEQGVYEQY
J gene: TRBJ1-1; V gene: TRBV13; CDR3 protein: ASSLGDRGNTEAF
J gene: TRBJ2-1; V gene: TRBV27; CDR3 protein: ASSPLGQGAGHEQF
J gene: TRBJ2-7; V gene: TRBV6-6; CDR3 protein: ASTPLAGESEQY
J gene: TRBJ2-3; V gene: TRBV30; CDR3 protein: ALDRAITDTQY
J gene: TRBJ1-1; V gene: TRBV3-1/TRBV3-2; CDR3 protein: ASSHAGTGGTEAF
J gene: TRBJ2-6; V gene: TRBV6-1; CDR3 protein: ASSEAASSGANVLT
J gene: TRBJ2-3; V gene: TRBV7-8; CDR3 protein: ASSAIGGTFSTDTQY
J gene: TRBJ1-2; V gene: TRBV21-1; CDR3 protein: ASSPPLSTDYGYT
J gene: TRBJ2-3; V gene: TRBV2; CDR3 protein: ASSVRVKTDTQY
J gene: TRBJ2-5; V gene: TRBV18; CDR3 protein: ASSQKQAIQETQY
J gene: TRBJ2-7; V gene: TRBV3-1/TRBV3-2; CDR3 protein: ASSQGTSSYEQY
J gene: TRBJ2-7; V gene: TRBV18; CDR3 protein: ASSPETGGLYEQY
J gene: TRBJ1-6; V gene: TRBV27; CDR3 protein: ASRFLTTADNSPLH
J gene: TRBJ2-7; V gene: TRBV15; CDR3 protein: ATSRDHSYEQY
J gene: TRBJ2-3; V gene: TRBV12-5; CDR3 protein: ASGFPAGADTQY
J gene: TRBJ2-1; V gene: TRBV5-1; CDR3 protein: ASSRRAGLSYNEQF
J gene: TRBJ1-2; V gene: TRBV5-1; CDR3 protein: ASSQVTGTSGYGYT
J gene: TRBJ1-5; V gene: TRBV12-3/TRBV12-4; CDR3 protein: ASSNGQGKPQH
J gene: TRBJ1-2; V gene: TRBV30; CDR3 protein: AWSHRTGGVGYT
J gene: TRBJ1-6; V gene: TRBV7-6; CDR3 protein: ASSLGSRVESPLH